Listed below are T cell receptor beta chains from one sample, sequenced in a study of Ad26.COV2.S vaccination and SARS-CoV-2 variants. TCRdb's copy holds only in-frame clones and misses some; the assay was immunoSEQ multiplex PCR. The sample lists hundreds of thousands of clones, around 86% occurring once. The sample was peripheral blood, taken in a trial of Ad26.COV2.S vaccine versus placebo. These receptors originate from a person between 18 and 65 years old who received the Ad26.COV2.S COVID-19 vaccine or a placebo. The CDR3 runs from the conserved cysteine through the conserved F or W. The order of the fields is V gene, D gene, clone size, J gene, CDR3 length, CDR3 DNA, CDR3 protein. The D gene is left open where the match is weak. Clone size is shown for a subset of rows, as once, few, many or a class of expanded clone.

TRBV6-2/TRBV6-3	.	.	TRBJ1-1	15	TGTGCCAGCAGTTCGATAGGGGTTTCTCACACTGAAGCTTTCTTT	CASSSIGVSHTEAFF
TRBV2	TRBD1	.	TRBJ2-5	16	TGTGCCAGCAGATATCCACTAACAGGGGACCAAGAGACCCAGTACTTC	CASRYPLTGDQETQYF
TRBV4-2	.	.	TRBJ1-2	14	TGTGCCAGCAGCCAACCGGGAATGAACTATGGCTACACCTTC	CASSQPGMNYGYTF
TRBV30	.	once	TRBJ2-6	15	TGTGCCTGGAGCCTAGTGGGGAACGGGGCCAACGTCCTGACTTTC	CAWSLVGNGANVLTF
TRBV27	.	.	TRBJ2-7	17	TGTGCCAGCAGTTTATCAGGCTCTTTGGGCAGCTTTTACGAGCAGTACTTC	CASSLSGSLGSFYEQYF
TRBV9	.	.	TRBJ2-5	16	TGTGCCAGCAGCCCGTCGGCTAGCCCGTACCAAGAGACCCAGTACTTC	CASSPSASPYQETQYF
TRBV12-3/TRBV12-4	.	.	TRBJ2-3	12	TGTGCCAGCAGGCCCGGACTGGATACGCAGTATTTT	CASRPGLDTQYF
TRBV19	.	.	TRBJ1-2	12	TGTGCCAGTAGCCCCTCTTACTATGGCTACACCTTC	CASSPSYYGYTF
TRBV2	.	.	TRBJ2-1	13	TGTGCCAGCAGTACACCAGGTTACAATGAGCAGTTCTTC	CASSTPGYNEQFF
TRBV5-6	.	.	TRBJ1-2	12	TGTGCCAGCAGCTTGTGGGACGACGCCGGCGTATTC	CASSLWDDAGVF
TRBV2	.	.	TRBJ2-3	14	TGTGCCAGCAGTGAAGACAGGGTGGCAGATACGCAGTATTTT	CASSEDRVADTQYF
TRBV2	TRBD1	many	TRBJ1-2	15	TGTGCCAGCAGTGAAGGGGACAGCTGGGGCTATGGCTACACCTTC	CASSEGDSWGYGYTF
TRBV20-1	.	.	TRBJ1-3	15	TGCAGTGCTAGTGGTACGGCCCTCTCTGGAAACACCATATATTTT	CSASGTALSGNTIYF
TRBV9	.	.	TRBJ2-2	16	TGTGCCAGCAGCGTAGCGAGCCCCGGCGTCACCGGGGAGCTGTTTTTT	CASSVASPGVTGELFF
TRBV6-4	.	.	TRBJ1-6	20	TGTGCCAGCAGTGACTGGGTCTTAATAGGACAGACATTTTATAATTCACCCCTCCACTTT	CASSDWVLIGQTFYNSPLHF
TRBV13	TRBD1	.	TRBJ1-2	17	TGTGCCAGCAGAACACGCGGGGGACAGGGGATGGACTATGGCTACACCTTC	CASRTRGGQGMDYGYTF
TRBV18	.	.	TRBJ2-2	15	TGTGCCAGCTCACCACCGACCCAAGGCACCGGGGAGCTGTTTTTT	CASSPPTQGTGELFF
TRBV7-9	.	.	TRBJ2-7	15	TGTGCCAGCAGCTCGACCCAAATCGGGGTCTACGAGCAGTACTTC	CASSSTQIGVYEQYF
TRBV5-1	TRBD2	once	TRBJ2-1	17	TGCGCCAGCAGCTTGGTAGGTAGCGGGGGGCCCTACAATGAGCAGTTCTTC	CASSLVGSGGPYNEQFF
TRBV7-6	TRBD1	few	TRBJ2-1	15	TGTGCCAGCAGCTTAAGGGGACAGGTTTCCAATGAGCAGTTCTTC	CASSLRGQVSNEQFF
TRBV12-3/TRBV12-4	.	.	TRBJ1-5	12	TGTGCCAGCAGGGCGGAGCGGGCGCCCCAGCATTTT	CASRAERAPQHF
TRBV7-6	TRBD2	.	TRBJ2-5	13	TGTGCCAGCAGCCCGACTAGCGCCGAGACCCAGTACTTC	CASSPTSAETQYF
TRBV5-6	.	.	TRBJ1-1	13	TGTGCCAGCCGTCCGACCGGGCAGCCTGAAGCTTTCTTT	CASRPTGQPEAFF
TRBV30	.	.	TRBJ1-4	13	TGTGCCGGAAAAGTGAAGGCTAATGAAAAACTGTTTTTT	CAGKVKANEKLFF
TRBV19	TRBD1	.	TRBJ2-7	15	TGTGCCAGTAGTATATCGGGACAGGCCCCCTACGAGCAGTACTTC	CASSISGQAPYEQYF
TRBV28	.	once	TRBJ2-3	12	TGTGCCAGCAGCCGGAACACAGATACGCAGTATTTT	CASSRNTDTQYF
TRBV2	.	.	TRBJ2-7	17	TGTGCCAGCAGTGAATTGGTGGGGGGACGGCGAGCCTACGAGCAGTACTTC	CASSELVGGRRAYEQYF
TRBV2	.	once	TRBJ1-4	11	TGTGCCGCCGCGGGGGGTGAAAAACTGTTTTTT	CAAAGGEKLFF
TRBV29-1	TRBD1	.	TRBJ1-1	12	TGCAGCCAGAACAGGGGGATCACTGAAGCTTTCTTT	CSQNRGITEAFF
TRBV30	.	.	TRBJ1-4	15	TGTGCCTGGAGTGGAGGCTCGTCTCTAGTGGAAAAACTGTTTTTT	CAWSGGSSLVEKLFF
TRBV27	.	.	TRBJ1-1	13	TGTGCCAGCAGTTTTATCCCGGGGACTGAAGCTTTCTTT	CASSFIPGTEAFF
TRBV27	.	.	TRBJ1-5	14	TGTGCCAGCAGTTTTTTGGGAGTCGGTCAGCCCCAGCATTTT	CASSFLGVGQPQHF
TRBV7-3	TRBD2	.	TRBJ2-1	17	TGTGCCAGCAGCTTAACGTTCCTCAGCGGGGGTTACAATGAGCAGTTCTTC	CASSLTFLSGGYNEQFF
TRBV6-6	.	.	TRBJ1-4	14	TGTGCCAGCAGTGTTACCCCCGGGACGGAAAAACTGTTTTTT	CASSVTPGTEKLFF
TRBV5-8	.	.	TRBJ1-2	14	TGTGCCAGCAGCTTACGCCGGACAGACTATGGCTACACCTTC	CASSLRRTDYGYTF
TRBV7-6	.	.	TRBJ1-1	16	TGTGCCAGCAGCTCCCAGTTGGGGGTTGGGGGCACTGAAGCTTTCTTT	CASSSQLGVGGTEAFF
TRBV30	.	.	TRBJ1-3	15	TGTGCCTGGAGGGGAGGTGATAGCTCTGGAAACACCATATATTTT	CAWRGGDSSGNTIYF
TRBV7-3	TRBD2	.	TRBJ2-1	15	TGTGCCAGCAGCTCGACTAGCGGGGCCAACAATGAGCAGTTCTTC	CASSSTSGANNEQFF
TRBV11-3	TRBD1	.	TRBJ2-2	16	TGTGCCAGCAGCCCCCTCGGGACAGCAAACACCGGGGAGCTGTTTTTT	CASSPLGTANTGELFF
TRBV7-9	.	.	TRBJ2-1	15	TGTGCCAGCCTCAGCGTGGACAGCCAATACAATGAGCAGTTCTTC	CASLSVDSQYNEQFF
TRBV4-3	.	.	TRBJ2-1	14	TGCGCCAGCAGCCAAGATCCCGGGGACAATGAGCAGTTCTTC	CASSQDPGDNEQFF
TRBV9	.	.	TRBJ2-5	15	TGTGCCAGCAGCGTAGTAGGACTAACTCAAGAGACCCAGTACTTC	CASSVVGLTQETQYF
TRBV5-1	TRBD1	.	TRBJ2-3	13	TGCGCCAGCAGGACAGGGTCCACAGATACGCAGTATTTT	CASRTGSTDTQYF
TRBV5-1	.	.	TRBJ2-7	13	TGCGCCAGCAGCTCCCTCCAGGGATACGAGCAGTACTTC	CASSSLQGYEQYF
TRBV3-1/TRBV3-2	TRBD1	.	TRBJ1-1	20	TGTGCCAGCAGCCAAGGGCTGCAAACAGGGGCAAGAAAATTGAACACTGAAGCTTTCTTT	CASSQGLQTGARKLNTEAFF
TRBV24-1	.	.	TRBJ2-3	13	TGTGCCACCAGTGATATGGGGACAGATACGCAGTATTTT	CATSDMGTDTQYF
TRBV5-6	.	.	TRBJ1-6	15	TGTGCCAGCAGCTCGGGGGAACCCGGAACGTCACCCCTCCACTTT	CASSSGEPGTSPLHF
TRBV30	.	few	TRBJ1-5	13	TGTGCCTGGAGTGTCCAGGAGAATCAGCCCCAGCATTTT	CAWSVQENQPQHF
TRBV15	.	.	TRBJ1-2	15	TGTGCCACCAGCAGAGATCTCGACAGTAGCTATGGCTACACCTTC	CATSRDLDSSYGYTF
TRBV6-5	.	.	TRBJ1-2	11	TGTGCCAGCAGTTACGGGCGAGGCTACACCTTC	CASSYGRGYTF
TRBV7-9	TRBD1	.	TRBJ1-4	16	TGTGCCAGCAGCTTACGAGGGACAGGGGAGAATGAAAAACTGTTTTTT	CASSLRGTGENEKLFF
TRBV4-1	.	.	TRBJ1-2	13	TGCGCCAGCAGCTTAGGGGGTATCGATGGCTACACCTTC	CASSLGGIDGYTF